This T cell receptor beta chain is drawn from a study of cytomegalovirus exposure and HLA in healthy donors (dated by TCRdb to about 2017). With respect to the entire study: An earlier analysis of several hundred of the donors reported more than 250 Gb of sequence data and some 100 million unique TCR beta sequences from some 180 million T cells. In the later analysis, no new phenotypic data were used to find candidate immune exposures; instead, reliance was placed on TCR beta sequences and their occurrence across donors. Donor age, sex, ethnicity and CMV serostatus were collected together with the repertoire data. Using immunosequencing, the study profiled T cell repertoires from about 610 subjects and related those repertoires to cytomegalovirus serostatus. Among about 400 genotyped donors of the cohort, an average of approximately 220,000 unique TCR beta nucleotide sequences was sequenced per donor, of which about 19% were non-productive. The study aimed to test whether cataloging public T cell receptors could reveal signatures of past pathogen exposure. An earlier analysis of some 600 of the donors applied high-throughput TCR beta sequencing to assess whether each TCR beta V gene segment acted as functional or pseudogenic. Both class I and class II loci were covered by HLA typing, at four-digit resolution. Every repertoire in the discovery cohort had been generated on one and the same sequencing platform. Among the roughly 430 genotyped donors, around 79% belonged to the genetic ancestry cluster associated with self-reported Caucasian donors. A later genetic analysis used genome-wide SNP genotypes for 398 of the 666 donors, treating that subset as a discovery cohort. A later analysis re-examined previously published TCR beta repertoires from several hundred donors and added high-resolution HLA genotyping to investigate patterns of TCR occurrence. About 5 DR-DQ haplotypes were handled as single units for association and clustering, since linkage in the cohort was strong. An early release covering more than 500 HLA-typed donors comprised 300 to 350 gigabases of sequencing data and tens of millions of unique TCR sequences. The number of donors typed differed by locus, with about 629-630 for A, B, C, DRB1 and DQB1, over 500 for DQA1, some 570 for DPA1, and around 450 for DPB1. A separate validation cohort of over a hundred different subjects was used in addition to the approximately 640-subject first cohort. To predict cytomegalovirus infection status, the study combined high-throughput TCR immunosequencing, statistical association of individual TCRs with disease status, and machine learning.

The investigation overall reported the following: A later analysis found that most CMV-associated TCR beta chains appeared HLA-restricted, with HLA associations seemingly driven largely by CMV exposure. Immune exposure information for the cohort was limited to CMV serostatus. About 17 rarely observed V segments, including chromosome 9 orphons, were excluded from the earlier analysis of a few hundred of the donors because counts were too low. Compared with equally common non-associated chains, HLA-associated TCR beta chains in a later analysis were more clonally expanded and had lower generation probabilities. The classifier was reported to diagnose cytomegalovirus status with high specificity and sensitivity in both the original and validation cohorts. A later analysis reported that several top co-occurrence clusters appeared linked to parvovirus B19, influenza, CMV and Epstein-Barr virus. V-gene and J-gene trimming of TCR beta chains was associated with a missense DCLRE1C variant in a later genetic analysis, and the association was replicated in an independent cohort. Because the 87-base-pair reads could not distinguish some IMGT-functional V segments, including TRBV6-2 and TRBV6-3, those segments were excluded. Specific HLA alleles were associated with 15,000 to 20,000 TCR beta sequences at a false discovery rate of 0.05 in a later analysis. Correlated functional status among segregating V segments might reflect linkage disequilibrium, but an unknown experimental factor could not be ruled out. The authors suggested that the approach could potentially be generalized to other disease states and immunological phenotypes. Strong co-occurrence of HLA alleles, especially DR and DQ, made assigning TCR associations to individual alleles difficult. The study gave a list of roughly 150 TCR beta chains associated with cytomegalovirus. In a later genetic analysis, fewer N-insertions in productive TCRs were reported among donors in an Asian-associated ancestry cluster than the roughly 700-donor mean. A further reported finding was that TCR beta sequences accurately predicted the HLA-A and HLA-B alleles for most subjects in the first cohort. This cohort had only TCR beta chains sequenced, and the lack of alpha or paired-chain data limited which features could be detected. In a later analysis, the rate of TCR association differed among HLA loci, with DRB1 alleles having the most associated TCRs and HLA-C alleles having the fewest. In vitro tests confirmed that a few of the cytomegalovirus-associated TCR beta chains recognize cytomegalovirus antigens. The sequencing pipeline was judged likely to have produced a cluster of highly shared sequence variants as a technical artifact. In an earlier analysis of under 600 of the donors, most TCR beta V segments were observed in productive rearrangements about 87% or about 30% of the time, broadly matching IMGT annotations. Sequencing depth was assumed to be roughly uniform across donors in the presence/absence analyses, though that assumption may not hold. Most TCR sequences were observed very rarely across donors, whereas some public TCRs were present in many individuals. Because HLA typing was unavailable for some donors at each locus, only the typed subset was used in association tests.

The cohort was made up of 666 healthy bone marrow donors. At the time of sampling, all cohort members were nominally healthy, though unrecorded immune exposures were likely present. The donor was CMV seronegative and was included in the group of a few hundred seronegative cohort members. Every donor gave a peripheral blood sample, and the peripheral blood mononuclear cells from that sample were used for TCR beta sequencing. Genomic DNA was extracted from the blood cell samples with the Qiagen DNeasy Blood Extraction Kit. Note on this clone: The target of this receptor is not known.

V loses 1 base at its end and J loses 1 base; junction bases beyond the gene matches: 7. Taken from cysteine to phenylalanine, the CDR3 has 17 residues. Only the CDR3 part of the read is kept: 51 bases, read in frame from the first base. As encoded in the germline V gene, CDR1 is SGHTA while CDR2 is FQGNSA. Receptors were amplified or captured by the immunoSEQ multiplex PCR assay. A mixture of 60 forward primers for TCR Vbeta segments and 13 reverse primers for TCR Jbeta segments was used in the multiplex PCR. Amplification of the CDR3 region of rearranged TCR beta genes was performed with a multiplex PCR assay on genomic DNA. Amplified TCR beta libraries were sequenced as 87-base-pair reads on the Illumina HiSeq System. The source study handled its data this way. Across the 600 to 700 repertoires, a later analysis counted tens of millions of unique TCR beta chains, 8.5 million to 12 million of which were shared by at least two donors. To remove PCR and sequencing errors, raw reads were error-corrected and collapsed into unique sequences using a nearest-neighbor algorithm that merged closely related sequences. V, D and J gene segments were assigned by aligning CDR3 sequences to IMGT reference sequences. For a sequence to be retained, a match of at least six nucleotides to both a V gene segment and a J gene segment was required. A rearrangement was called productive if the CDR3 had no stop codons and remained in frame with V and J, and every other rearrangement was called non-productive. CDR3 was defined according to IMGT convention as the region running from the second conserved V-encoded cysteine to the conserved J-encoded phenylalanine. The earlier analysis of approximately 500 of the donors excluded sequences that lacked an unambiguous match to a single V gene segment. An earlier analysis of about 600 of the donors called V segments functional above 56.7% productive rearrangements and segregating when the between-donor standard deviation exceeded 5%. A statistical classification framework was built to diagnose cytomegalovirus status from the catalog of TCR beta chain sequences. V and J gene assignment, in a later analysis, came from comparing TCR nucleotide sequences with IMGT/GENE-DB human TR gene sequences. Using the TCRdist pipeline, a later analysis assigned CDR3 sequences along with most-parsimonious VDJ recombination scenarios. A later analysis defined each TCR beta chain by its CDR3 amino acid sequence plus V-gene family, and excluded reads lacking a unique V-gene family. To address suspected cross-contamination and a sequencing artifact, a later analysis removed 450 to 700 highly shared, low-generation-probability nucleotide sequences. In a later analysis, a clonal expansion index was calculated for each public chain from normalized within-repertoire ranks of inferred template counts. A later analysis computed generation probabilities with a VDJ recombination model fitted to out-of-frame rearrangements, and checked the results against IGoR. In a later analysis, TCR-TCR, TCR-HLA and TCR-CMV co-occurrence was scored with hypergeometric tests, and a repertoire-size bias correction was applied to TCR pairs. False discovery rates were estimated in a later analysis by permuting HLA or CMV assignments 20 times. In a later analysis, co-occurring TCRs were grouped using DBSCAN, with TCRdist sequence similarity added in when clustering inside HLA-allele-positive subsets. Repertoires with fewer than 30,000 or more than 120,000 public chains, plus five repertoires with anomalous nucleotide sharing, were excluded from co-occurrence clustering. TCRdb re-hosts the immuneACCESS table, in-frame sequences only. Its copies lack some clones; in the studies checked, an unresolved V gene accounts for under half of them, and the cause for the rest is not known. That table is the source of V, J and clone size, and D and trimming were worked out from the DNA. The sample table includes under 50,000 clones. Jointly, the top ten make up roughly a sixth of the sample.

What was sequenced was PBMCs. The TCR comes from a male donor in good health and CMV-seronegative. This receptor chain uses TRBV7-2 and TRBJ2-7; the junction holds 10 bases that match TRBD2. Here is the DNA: TGTGCCAGCAGCTTAGGAGGGGCTAGCGGGGGTTCCTACGAGCAGTACTTC. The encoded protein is CASSLGGASGGSYEQYF. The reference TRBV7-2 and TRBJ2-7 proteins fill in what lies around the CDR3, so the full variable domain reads GAGVSQSPSNKVTEKGKDVELRCDPISGHTALYWYRQSLGQGLEFLIYFQGNSAPDKSGLPSDRFSAERTGGSVSTLTIQRTQQEDSAVYLCASSLGGASGGSYEQYFGPGTRLTVT.